The clone carrying this T cell receptor (beta chain) was detected only a few times. The PCR employed 60 Vbeta primers together with 13 Jbeta primers. Authors' analysis steps: Some 11 million shared chains were among the 80 million or so unique TCR beta chains that a later analysis counted. Produced via immunoSEQ multiplex PCR; TCRdb's table is partial and in-frame only. D and trimming were read from the DNA, whereas the V and J calls and clone size are those reported in that table. The sample contains fewer than 110,000 clones, around 65% of which appear only once. The data were obtained in a study of cytomegalovirus exposure and HLA in healthy donors. Germline values: CDR1 SEHNR, CDR2 FQNEAQ (reference sequence). This CDR3 region has 12 residues. Trimming took 2 bases from V and 3 from J, leaving 3 bases between them. Though probably carrying unrecorded immune exposures, donors were nominally healthy at sampling.

The receptor was isolated from a woman between 45 and 65 years old in good health and CMV-seronegative. Input material: PBMCs. The chain links TRBV7-9 to TRBJ2-3, with no clear D. The CDR3 sequence is CASSLQTDTQYF. CDR3 DNA: TGTGCCAGCAGCTTACAAACAGATACGCAGTATTTT.